Listed below are T cell receptor beta chains from one sample, sequenced in a study of T cell responses to AZD1222 COVID-19 vaccine. The data were produced by immunoSEQ multiplex PCR, yet TCRdb's version contains in-frame clones alone and is incomplete. The table shows under 170,000 clones, with 94% occurring only once. Material: peripheral blood, obtained on day 0 of AZD1222 vaccination. All receptors derive from an adult in good health. CDR3s include the opening cysteine and the closing phenylalanine or tryptophan. The order of the fields is J gene, clone size, V gene, D gene, CDR3 DNA, CDR3 protein. D genes are given only for firm matches. Size tells how often a clone was seen (once, few, many) or the class of an expanded clone, and some rows leave it out.

j_call: TRBJ1-6; clone_size: NA; v_call: TRBV2; d_call: TRBD1; cdr3_nt: TGTGCCAGCAGCGGGACAGCCCCAGCTTCACCCCTCCACTTT; cdr3_aa: CASSGTAPASPLHF
j_call: TRBJ2-2; clone_size: NA; v_call: TRBV24-1; d_call: TRBD1; cdr3_nt: TGTGCCACCAGTGAGTGGACAGGGGGCACCGGGGAGCTGTTTTTT; cdr3_aa: CATSEWTGGTGELFF
j_call: TRBJ2-5; clone_size: NA; v_call: TRBV13; d_call: NA; cdr3_nt: TGTGCCAGCAGCTTGAGGGACCATCAAGAGACCCAGTACTTC; cdr3_aa: CASSLRDHQETQYF
j_call: TRBJ1-2; clone_size: NA; v_call: TRBV4-1; d_call: TRBD1; cdr3_nt: TGCGCCAGCAGCCAGGGACAGGCGACAAACTATGGCTACACCTTC; cdr3_aa: CASSQGQATNYGYTF
j_call: TRBJ1-4; clone_size: NA; v_call: TRBV5-1; d_call: NA; cdr3_nt: TGCGCCAGCAGCTTGGCAGGGGTAGAAGAAAAACTGTTTTTT; cdr3_aa: CASSLAGVEEKLFF
j_call: TRBJ2-3; clone_size: NA; v_call: TRBV19; d_call: TRBD2; cdr3_nt: TGTGCCAGTAGTACCGGGACTAGCTTTGTTACGCAGTATTTT; cdr3_aa: CASSTGTSFVTQYF
j_call: TRBJ1-4; clone_size: once; v_call: TRBV5-4; d_call: TRBD1; cdr3_nt: TGTGCCAGCAGCTTGGGGGGACAGCTCGCAACTAATGAAAAACTGTTTTTT; cdr3_aa: CASSLGGQLATNEKLFF
j_call: TRBJ2-1; clone_size: NA; v_call: TRBV5-4; d_call: NA; cdr3_nt: TGTGCCAGCAGCTCTGTAAGGGGCCTCGGGAATGAGCAGTTCTTC; cdr3_aa: CASSSVRGLGNEQFF
j_call: TRBJ1-3; clone_size: NA; v_call: TRBV28; d_call: NA; cdr3_nt: TGTGCCAGCAGCCCCCTAGGGGTGGAGGGAAACACCATATATTTT; cdr3_aa: CASSPLGVEGNTIYF
j_call: TRBJ2-1; clone_size: NA; v_call: TRBV6-5; d_call: TRBD2; cdr3_nt: TGTGCCAGCCGGACTAGCGGGAGGGGATACAATGAGCAGTTCTTC; cdr3_aa: CASRTSGRGYNEQFF